Sequencing of this TCR beta chain was carried out in a study of cytomegalovirus exposure and HLA in healthy donors. In the PCR, 60 Vbeta and 13 Jbeta primers were used. Profiling relied on immunoSEQ multiplex PCR, and the TCRdb table lists in-frame clones only, not all of them. The sample lists about 92,000 clones, under 85% occurring once. CDR3 length: 13 amino acids. The V gene's germline CDR1 is SGDLS and CDR2 YYNGEE. V dropped 2 bases and J dropped 7 bases, with 13 bases sitting between them. The chain has TRBV9 and TRBJ2-7; TRBD1 is a possible D gene (5 bases). The TCR comes from a man over 45 in good health and CMV-seropositive. Sequenced material: PBMCs. The CDR3, as DNA: TGTGCCAGCAGCGTCGAAGGGGAAAGTGAGCAGTACTTC. This gives the protein CASSVEGESEQYF.